This TCR beta chain comes out of a study of blood T cell repertoires in COVID-19. The CDR3 has 17 residues. Germline CDR1 reads MDHEN; CDR2 reads SYDVKM. V was cut by 4 bases and J by 3 bases, with 22 bases left in between. Repertoires were generated with immunoSEQ multiplex PCR, while TCRdb's copy carries only in-frame clones and drops some. Of about 170,000 clones in the sample, 70% to 80% were seen once. This clonotype was obtained from a woman between 70 and 85 years old in a cohort exposed to, infected with or recovered from COVID-19 (not recorded which). The gene calls are TRBV28 and TRBJ2-7, with D perhaps TRBD2 (6 bases). Sequencing was performed on PBMCs or T cells enriched from blood (not recorded which). The CDR3 coding sequence is TGTGCCAGCAGTTCACCGGGAGATAGAGAGGGACGCTACGAGCAGTACTTC. Its protein is CASSSPGDREGRYEQYF.